This T cell receptor beta chain was profiled in a study of radiotherapy plus CTLA-4 blockade in lung cancer. Overall study: More than 15% of enrolled patients responded objectively, and more than 30% had disease control.

Germline CDR1 reads SNHLY; CDR2 reads FYNNEI. Between the trimmed V and J ends, which lost 8 bases and 5 bases, there was a span of 21 bases. The CDR3 is 15 amino acids. The data were produced by immunoSEQ multiplex PCR, yet TCRdb's version contains in-frame clones alone and is incomplete. This sample has under 100,000 clones; around 86% occur once, and the top ten carry about 15%. This chain joins TRBV2 and TRBJ2-5, with D possibly TRBD1 on 6 matching bases. The sequenced sample was peripheral blood, obtained from a patient treated with radiotherapy plus ipilimumab. This TCR was recovered from a human donor with non-small cell lung cancer that progressed on radiotherapy plus ipilimumab. DNA of the CDR3: TGTGCCAGCTCGATAACAGGGCGAATAGGGGAGACCCAGTACTTC. Protein product: CASSITGRIGETQYF.